These 7 T cell receptor beta chains were all obtained from the same sample, sequenced in a study of blood T cell repertoires in COVID-19. Sequencing was performed with immunoSEQ multiplex PCR; in TCRdb, only in-frame clones are kept and a portion is missing. The sample lists around 290,000 clones, around 90% occurring once. Source material: PBMCs or T cells enriched from blood (not recorded which). Receptor source: a woman aged 60 to 75 in a cohort exposed to, infected with or recovered from COVID-19 (not recorded which).

The gene calls are TRBV19 and TRBJ2-3, with D perhaps matching TRBD2 (6 bases). The CDR3 spans 15 residues. V was clipped by 7 bases and J by 0 bases, with 14 bases between them. Germline V gene lookup returns CDR1 LNHDA and CDR2 SQIVND (reference sequence). DNA of the CDR3: TGTGCCAGTACGAGACTAGGGACTAGCACAGATACGCAGTATTTT. It specifies CASTRLGTSTDTQYF.

Worth noting for this clone: This sample also contains other DNA sequences that code for the same CDR3. V gene TRBV27 combines with J gene TRBJ1-5, with 11 bases matching TRBD1. Germline V gives CDR1 MNHEY, CDR2 SMNVEV (reference sequence). The CDR3 spans 14 residues. V lost 6 bases and J lost 4; bases outside the gene matches: 2. The CDR3 DNA sequence: TGTGCCAGCAGCCGGGACAGGGGGAATCAGCCCCAGCATTTT. Its translation is CASSRDRGNQPQHF.

The rearrangement uses TRBV28 and TRBJ2-1; D unresolved. This CDR3 region has 15 residues. Trimming shortened V by 4 bases and J by 6 bases, and 16 bases separated the two germline ends. Per the germline V gene, CDR1 is MDHEN and CDR2 is SYDVKM. The CDR3 nucleotides are TGTGCCAGCAGTTATGGGCTCGAGACCACCAATGAGCAGTTCTTC. This sequence encodes CASSYGLETTNEQFF.

This chain connects TRBV13 to TRBJ2-1; TRBD2 matches at 11 bases. V lost 4 bases and J lost 0; bases outside the gene matches: 17. CDR3 length: 21 amino acids. The germline CDR1 and CDR2 sequences are PRHDT and FYEKMQ (reference sequence). CDR3: CASSSEGISGRAPSSYNEQFF. DNA for the CDR3: TGTGCCAGCAGCTCCGAGGGGATTAGCGGGAGGGCCCCTAGCTCCTACAATGAGCAGTTCTTC.

This clone was seen only once. The chain carries TRBV4-2 and TRBJ2-1; TRBD2 might be the D (6 bases). From germline, CDR1 is LGHNA and CDR2 YNFKEQ. The CDR3 runs 15 residues. The V gene lost 4 bases and the J gene lost 5 bases, with 15 bases spanning the gap. This chain's CDR3 is CASSPRDSDHNEQFF. The CDR3 DNA follows: TGTGCCAGCAGCCCACGGGACTCCGATCACAATGAGCAGTTCTTC.

The V and J genes are TRBV4-2 and TRBJ2-7; 8 positions match TRBD1. V gave up 8 bases and J gave up 2 bases; unmatched junction bases: 14. The CDR3 contains 16 residues. Germline lookup yields CDR1 LGHNA and CDR2 YNFKEQ. CDR3 sequence reads: CASSTQIQGVAYEQYF. The CDR3 DNA reads as TGTGCCAGCTCTACCCAAATACAGGGGGTGGCCTACGAGCAGTACTTC.

The chain joins TRBV5-4 to TRBJ2-7, with TRBD1 matching over 9 bases. The CDR3 totals 15 residues. V was pared by 4 bases and J by 5 bases, with 10 bases of the junction left unmatched. Germline lookup yields CDR1 SGHNT and CDR2 YYREEE (reference sequence). This CDR3 is CASSGGDRVRHEQYF. CDR3 DNA: TGTGCCAGCAGCGGGGGGGACAGGGTTCGACACGAGCAGTACTTC. The full variable domain, its missing parts supplied by reference TRBV5-4 and TRBJ2-7, is ETGVTQSPTHLIKTRGQQVTLRCSSQSGHNTVSWYQQALGQGPQFIFQYYREEENGRGNFPPRFSGLQFPNYSSELNVNALELDDSALYLCASSGGDRVRHEQYFGPGTRLTVT.